The 3 T cell receptor beta chains reported below all come from one sample, sequenced in a study of blood T cell repertoires in COVID-19. Clones were read by immunoSEQ multiplex PCR, and TCRdb kept only the in-frame ones, dropping some. Of fewer than 400,000 clones in the sample, 85% were seen once. Sequencing used peripheral blood. The receptors come from a woman aged 18-35 years with acute or convalescent COVID-19.

This clone was counted a single time. CDR3 nucleotides: TGTGCCAGCAGCCAAGATCAATTCGGGGGGCGTTCTACAGATACGCAGTATTTT. This codes for CASSQDQFGGRSTDTQYF. The chain has TRBV4-2 and TRBJ2-3, with TRBD2 as a possible D gene (7 bases). The CDR3 totals 18 residues. The V gene's germline CDR1 is LGHNA and CDR2 YNFKEQ. Deletions cut 0 bases from V and 3 bases from J, with 19 bases between.

J is TRBJ1-5 and V is TRBV2, with D possibly matching TRBD1 (6 bases). V was shortened by 8 bases and J by 3 bases, with 20 bases between the two germline ends. The germline V gene encodes CDR1 SNHLY and CDR2 FYNNEI. This CDR3 is 16 amino acids long. In nucleotides, the CDR3 is TGTGCCAGCTCCCCAAGGGAGGGGGTCTTCAATCAGCCCCAGCATTTT. Translating it yields CASSPREGVFNQPQHF.

This clone has more than one count but fewer than ten. The chain has TRBV6-5 and TRBJ1-5; a weak D match, TRBD1 (5 bases). The CDR3 has 14 residues. V gave up 6 bases and J gave up 2 bases, with 11 bases separating them. Germline CDR1 and CDR2: MNHEY and SVGAGI. The CDR3 DNA follows: TGTGCCAGCAGGGTGGGGGAGGGCAATCAGCCCCAGCATTTT. It translates to CASRVGEGNQPQHF.